A selection of T cell receptor beta chains follows, all from one sample in a study of cytomegalovirus exposure and HLA in healthy donors. The assay was immunoSEQ multiplex PCR, and TCRdb's table has in-frame clones only and misses some. The table includes around 130,000 clones, around 8.5% detected once. The sample taken for sequencing was PBMCs. The receptors come from a man aged 35-49 years in good health and CMV-seronegative. The CDR3 runs from the conserved cysteine through the conserved F or W. D genes are given only for firm matches. The size entry is marked missing in some rows and otherwise reads once, few, many or a size class.

V gene	J gene	clone size	D gene	CDR3 protein	CDR3 DNA
TRBV7-8	TRBJ2-7	few	NA	CASSLGAQHPDEQYF	TGTGCCAGCAGCTTAGGGGCACAGCATCCAGACGAGCAGTACTTC
TRBV4-1	TRBJ1-1	few	NA	CASSSGGEAFF	TGCGCCAGCAGCTCCGGGGGTGAAGCTTTCTTT
TRBV5-5	TRBJ1-1	few	NA	CASSRPGDTEAFF	TGTGCCAGCAGCCGACCGGGGGACACTGAAGCTTTCTTT
TRBV28	TRBJ2-7	NA	NA	CASRPTDKYEQYF	TGTGCCAGCAGACCTACGGACAAGTACGAGCAGTACTTC
TRBV11-2	TRBJ1-1	NA	TRBD1	CASSSRLTGGLTEAFF	TGTGCCAGCAGCTCCCGTTTAACAGGGGGCCTCACTGAAGCTTTCTTT
TRBV9	TRBJ2-1	few	TRBD2	CASSVGLAREGSSYNEQFF	TGTGCCAGCAGCGTAGGCCTAGCGAGGGAGGGAAGCTCCTACAATGAGCAGTTCTTC
TRBV28	TRBJ1-2	few	NA	CASRKGQSPYGYTF	TGTGCCAGCAGGAAAGGACAGTCCCCCTATGGCTACACCTTC
TRBV7-9	TRBJ2-7	NA	NA	CASSPGQSIPYEQYF	TGTGCCAGCAGCCCAGGACAGTCGATTCCCTACGAGCAGTACTTC
TRBV6-1	TRBJ2-7	few	TRBD1	CASNPTGPYEQYF	TGTGCCAGCAATCCGACAGGGCCCTACGAGCAGTACTTC
TRBV27	TRBJ2-1	few	NA	CASSLKSGQRNEQFF	TGTGCCAGCAGCCTTAAGTCCGGACAGCGGAATGAGCAGTTCTTC
TRBV5-6	TRBJ2-5	few	TRBD2	CASSTIAGGQETQYF	TGTGCCAGCAGCACCATTGCGGGGGGGCAAGAGACCCAGTACTTC
TRBV27	TRBJ2-3	few	TRBD2	CASSLIYSGGADTQYF	TGTGCCAGCAGTTTGATTTATAGCGGGGGGGCAGATACGCAGTATTTT
TRBV28	TRBJ1-2	few	TRBD1	CASSLGDRGGYTF	TGTGCCAGCAGTTTAGGGGACAGGGGTGGCTACACCTTC
TRBV4-2	TRBJ2-2	NA	NA	CASSQDRGAGTGELFF	TGTGCCAGCAGCCAAGATCGGGGGGCTGGAACCGGGGAGCTGTTTTTT
TRBV19	TRBJ1-1	few	NA	CASSTYPTGNTEAFF	TGTGCCAGTAGTACCTACCCGACTGGGAACACTGAAGCTTTCTTT
TRBV30	TRBJ1-1	few	NA	CAWSVGLSYAEAFF	TGTGCCTGGAGTGTGGGCCTTTCATACGCTGAAGCTTTCTTT
TRBV19	TRBJ2-1	few	TRBD1	CASKPPLRDRGNQFF	TGTGCCAGTAAGCCCCCTCTCCGGGACAGGGGGAATCAGTTCTTC
TRBV19	TRBJ2-1	NA	NA	CASSIPRKYNEQFF	TGTGCCAGTAGTATACCGCGGAAATACAATGAGCAGTTCTTC
TRBV19	TRBJ1-1	NA	NA	CASYSNTEAFF	TGTGCCAGTTACAGTAACACTGAAGCTTTCTTT
TRBV6-5	TRBJ1-2	NA	NA	CASTQGDYGYTF	TGTGCCAGCACCCAGGGTGACTATGGCTACACCTTC
TRBV29-1	TRBJ1-2	NA	NA	CSVGGVGVVPPRGYTF	TGCAGCGTTGGGGGGGTAGGGGTTGTCCCACCTAGAGGCTACACCTTC
TRBV7-6	TRBJ1-1	few	NA	CASSPRSGGWNTEAFF	TGTGCCAGCAGCCCCCGTTCGGGGGGCTGGAACACTGAAGCTTTCTTT
TRBV7-2	TRBJ2-3	NA	TRBD2	CASSRTSGDTDTQYF	TGTGCCAGCAGCAGGACTAGCGGGGACACAGATACGCAGTATTTT
TRBV19	TRBJ2-2	NA	NA	CASSVGTAGGELFF	TGTGCCAGTAGTGTCGGAACAGCGGGCGGGGAGCTGTTTTTT
TRBV18	TRBJ2-7	few	TRBD1	CASSPPDREVGEQYF	TGTGCCAGCTCACCACCAGACAGGGAAGTTGGGGAGCAGTACTTC
TRBV5-1	TRBJ2-1	NA	NA	CASSLEPSSYNEQFF	TGCGCCAGCAGCTTGGAACCCAGCTCCTACAATGAGCAGTTCTTC
TRBV7-2	TRBJ2-3	few	TRBD2	CASSAGLATDTQYF	TGTGCCAGCAGCGCGGGACTAGCGACAGATACGCAGTATTTT
TRBV29-1	TRBJ1-1	many	TRBD1	CSVAGGGSNTEAFF	TGCAGCGTCGCAGGGGGCGGATCGAACACTGAAGCTTTCTTT
TRBV5-1	TRBJ2-1	NA	TRBD2	CASSWTSGGGNEQFF	TGCGCCAGCTCCTGGACTAGCGGGGGTGGGAATGAGCAGTTCTTC
TRBV13	TRBJ1-2	few	TRBD1	CASSPGGYGYTF	TGTGCCAGCAGCCCAGGGGGGTATGGCTACACCTTC
TRBV10-3	TRBJ2-1	few	TRBD1	CAISGTGDGNEQFF	TGTGCCATCAGCGGGACAGGGGATGGAAATGAGCAGTTCTTC
TRBV7-9	TRBJ2-7	NA	TRBD1	CASSSLDYPGTGLHEQYF	TGTGCCAGCAGCTCCTTAGATTATCCCGGGACAGGGCTACACGAGCAGTACTTC
TRBV29-1	TRBJ1-2	few	TRBD1	CSVVARGSYGYTF	TGCAGCGTTGTAGCCAGGGGGTCCTATGGCTACACCTTC
TRBV10-2	TRBJ2-3	few	TRBD2	CASSEIELAGGFDTQYF	TGCGCCAGCAGTGAGATAGAACTAGCGGGGGGGTTTGATACGCAGTATTTT
TRBV6-1	TRBJ2-1	NA	NA	CASSLNEQFF	TGTGCCAGCAGTCTCAATGAGCAGTTCTTC
TRBV19	TRBJ1-6	few	TRBD1	CASSIGTGGNSPLHF	TGTGCCAGTAGTATCGGGACAGGGGGGAATTCACCCCTCCACTTT
TRBV4-3	TRBJ2-5	NA	TRBD2	CASSRLGGGYQETQYF	TGCGCCAGCAGCCGTCTGGGCGGGGGGTACCAAGAGACCCAGTACTTC
TRBV4-2	TRBJ2-5	few	TRBD2	CASSLAGGLEETQYF	TGTGCCAGCAGCCTTGCGGGGGGTTTGGAAGAGACCCAGTACTTC
TRBV2	TRBJ1-2	NA	NA	CATRPEGAPYGYTF	TGTGCCACCAGACCGGAAGGGGCCCCCTATGGCTACACCTTC
TRBV9	TRBJ2-6	few	NA	CASSEHFQGSGANVLTF	TGTGCCAGCAGCGAACATTTCCAGGGGTCTGGGGCCAACGTCCTGACTTTC
TRBV6-5	TRBJ2-1	few	NA	CASSYSIALSYNEQFF	TGTGCCAGCAGTTACTCGATAGCGCTCTCCTACAATGAGCAGTTCTTC
TRBV27	TRBJ1-2	few	NA	CASSSIGQFSYGYTF	TGTGCCAGCAGTTCGATCGGACAGTTCTCCTATGGCTACACCTTC
TRBV9	TRBJ2-3	NA	TRBD2	CASSGRGGADTQYF	TGTGCCAGCAGCGGTCGGGGGGGCGCCGATACGCAGTATTTT
TRBV30	TRBJ1-2	NA	NA	CAWTPGRLYGYTF	TGTGCCTGGACCCCCGGCAGGCTCTATGGCTACACCTTC
TRBV19	TRBJ2-3	NA	TRBD1	CRDRGADTQYF	TGCCGAGACAGGGGCGCGGATACGCAGTATTTT
TRBV11-2	TRBJ1-1	few	NA	CASSTSHTEAFF	TGTGCCAGCAGCACCAGTCACACTGAAGCTTTCTTT
TRBV7-9	TRBJ1-2	few	NA	CASSLAGAEGYTF	TGTGCCAGCAGCTTAGCGGGGGCTGAGGGCTACACCTTC
TRBV6-6	TRBJ1-4	NA	TRBD1	CASSYGDRGTNEKLFF	TGTGCCAGCAGTTACGGGGACAGGGGTACTAATGAAAAACTGTTTTTT
TRBV7-2	TRBJ2-6	NA	NA	CASSIQGSGANVLTF	TGTGCCAGCAGCATACAGGGCTCTGGGGCCAACGTCCTGACTTTC